This T cell receptor beta chain emerged from a study of T cell repertoires in cytomegalovirus infection. Overall study: TCR beta signatures that were public indicated CMV infection and matching HLA type.

TCRdb used MiXCR to reprocess the reads, holding one entry per CDR3 protein. Of roughly 180,000 distinct CDR3 sequences in the sample, roughly 22% were seen once. Comments on this clonotype: Its specificity is unknown.

Germline V gives CDR1 SEHNR, CDR2 FQNEAQ (reference sequence). The CDR3 runs to 15 residues. Trimming at V came to 1 base and at J to 5 bases, leaving 4 bases not matched to a gene. The sample was CD8+ T cells from cultured PBMCs, taken from culture after CMV antigen stimulation. The TCR was taken from a human donor in good health (CMV status not recorded). Some clones in this sample may be carry-over from other donors' samples. V gene TRBV7-9 combines with J gene TRBJ2-1; TRBD1 aligns across 8 bases. This CDR3 is CASSLGDRLNNEQFF. The CDR3 DNA is TGTGCCAGCAGCTTAGGGGACAGGCTAAACAATGAGCAGTTCTTC.